The 21 T cell receptor beta chains below come from one sample, sequenced in a study of OX40 agonist ivuxolimab in advanced cancers. The assay was immunoSEQ multiplex PCR, and TCRdb's table has in-frame clones only and misses some. This sample carries tens of thousands of clones, about 88% of them seen once, and the ten largest clones take approximately 1.1%. The sequencing here drew on CD4+ or CD8+ T cells sorted from blood, taken in a trial of the OX40 agonist ivuxolimab. The receptors originated from an adult with an advanced solid tumor such as melanoma, head and neck, liver or kidney cancer.

The rearrangement joins TRBV2 to TRBJ2-2; TRBD1 matches at 7 bases. This CDR3 is 15 amino acids long. CDR1 SNHLY and CDR2 FYNNEI come from the germline V gene. J lost 3 bases, V lost 6 bases, and 7 bases had no gene match. CDR3 DNA sequence: TGTGCCAGCAGCTACAGGGGCCTCGACACCGGGGAGCTGTTTTTT. Translation: CASSYRGLDTGELFF.

V gene TRBV5-1 combines with J gene TRBJ2-1; no definite D call. From germline, CDR1 is SGHRS and CDR2 YFSETQ. Trimming left V 5 bases short and J 4 bases short, with 16 bases between. The CDR3 contains 15 residues. CDR3 loop: CASRSRTEPYNEQFF. Written as DNA, the CDR3 is TGCGCCAGCAGGTCACGCACTGAACCATACAATGAGCAGTTCTTC.

CDR3 in DNA: TGTGCCAGTGAACAGGGCACGAACACTGAAGCTTTCTTT. This codes for CASEQGTNTEAFF. The rearrangement links TRBV14 to TRBJ1-1, with D possibly TRBD1 on 6 matching bases. V lost 9 bases to trimming and J lost 1 base, with 12 bases between them. The CDR3 extends over 13 amino acids. The V gene's germline CDR1 is SGHDN and CDR2 FVKESK.

This chain links TRBV6-1 with TRBJ2-7; no clear D. Between the trimmed V and J ends, which lost 5 bases and 4 bases, there was a span of 12 bases. Germline V lookup: CDR1 MNHNS, CDR2 SASEGT. The CDR3 runs to 13 residues. CDR3 in amino acids: CASSKGSFYEQYF. The CDR3 region has the DNA TGTGCCAGCAGTAAGGGAAGTTTTTACGAGCAGTACTTC.

The rearrangement joins TRBV27 to TRBJ1-2; 8 positions match TRBD1. The germline V gene encodes CDR1 MNHEY and CDR2 SMNVEV (reference sequence). With V trimmed by 7 bases and J by 8 bases, 12 bases remained unmatched. CDR3 length equals 14 residues. The CDR3 loop reads CASTTRQGIEGYTF. CDR3 nucleotides: TGTGCCAGCACCACCAGACAGGGGATAGAAGGCTACACCTTC.

For the CDR3, the DNA is TGTGCCAGTACCCCCATCCCCCTCTCAGGGGCGTTATACACCGGGGAGCTGTTTTTT. Translating gives CASTPIPLSGALYTGELFF. The V call is TRBV19, the J call TRBJ2-2; D is perhaps TRBD1 (6 bases). Looked up from germline, CDR1 is LNHDA and CDR2 is SQIVND (reference sequence). CDR3 size: 19 residues. Trimming took 7 bases from V and 3 from J, leaving 27 bases between them.

DNA for the CDR3: TGTGCCAGTAGTATCACTTTCGAAGAGACCCAGTACTTC. This sequence encodes CASSITFEETQYF. The rearrangement uses TRBV19 and TRBJ2-5; no reliable D call. Germline V gene data show CDR1 as LNHDA and CDR2 as SQIVND (reference sequence). The germline V and J ends were trimmed by 3 bases and 3 bases, with 8 bases remaining between them. This CDR3 has 13 residues.

The V gene is TRBV18, the J gene TRBJ2-2; D unresolved. CDR3 size: 15 residues. Trimming cost V 1 base and J 7 bases, with 13 bases left between them. Germline V gives CDR1 KGHSH, CDR2 LQKENI. The DNA for the CDR3 is TGTGCCAGCTCACCACGCCCCAGTAGTGGCGGGGAGCTGTTTTTT. Protein: CASSPRPSSGGELFF.

The CDR3 reads CAISRQGDNEQFF. CDR3 sequence (DNA): TGTGCCATATCCCGACAGGGAGACAATGAGCAGTTCTTC. This chain uses TRBV10-3 with TRBJ2-1, with TRBD1 matching 7 bases. V was pared by 9 bases and J by 5 bases, with 7 bases of the junction left unmatched. Germline V gene data show CDR1 as ENHRY and CDR2 as SYGVKD. The CDR3 is made up of 13 amino acids.

V usage is TRBV10-3 and J usage is TRBJ2-3; 9 nucleotides align to TRBD1. The CDR3 runs to 13 residues. The J segment lost 4 bases and the V segment lost 11 bases, leaving 7 bases of the junction unmatched. Germline CDR1 ENHRY, CDR2 SYGVKD. CDR3 nucleotides: TGTGCCTCCCGGGACAGGGACCCAGATACGCAGTATTTT. Translation: CASRDRDPDTQYF.

The V gene is TRBV28, the J gene TRBJ1-1; no reliable D call. V lost 10 bases and J 3 bases, leaving 9 bases between the germline ends. The CDR3 has 11 amino acids. Germline V gene data show CDR1 as MDHEN and CDR2 as SYDVKM. The CDR3 DNA sequence: TGTGCCACCCGGGGTGACACTGAAGCTTTCTTT. Encoded protein: CATRGDTEAFF. The entire variable domain, with the rest obtained from reference TRBV28 and TRBJ1-1, is as follows: DVKVTQSSRYLVKRTGEKVFLECVQDMDHENMFWYRQDPGLGLRLIYFSYDVKMKEKGDIPEGYSVSREKKERFSLILESASTNQTSMYLCATRGDTEAFFGQGTRLTVV.

This chain links TRBV29-1 with TRBJ2-5; 7 bases align to TRBD1. CDR1 and CDR2 from the germline V gene are SQVTM and ANQGSEA. This CDR3 comprises 13 residues. V lost 7 bases and J lost 1; bases outside the gene matches: 6. This chain's CDR3 is CSARRGLQETQYF. Written as DNA, the CDR3 is TGCAGCGCGAGAAGGGGGCTCCAAGAGACCCAGTACTTC. Full variable domain (missing parts from reference TRBV29-1 and TRBJ2-5): SAVISQKPSRDICQRGTSLTIQCQVDSQVTMMFWYRQQPGQSLTLIATANQGSEATYESGFVIDKFPISRPNLTFSTLTVSNMSPEDSSIYLCSARRGLQETQYFGPGTRLLVL.

The V and J genes are TRBV4-2 and TRBJ2-7; 10 nucleotides align to TRBD2. Looked up from germline, CDR1 is LGHNA and CDR2 is YNFKEQ. Trimming at V came to 8 bases and at J to 3 bases, leaving 7 bases not matched to a gene. The CDR3 runs to 14 residues. Written as DNA, the CDR3 is TGTGCCAGCTCCTCCTCTAGCGGGAGCTACGAGCAGTACTTC. It is translated as CASSSSSGSYEQYF.

The J gene is TRBJ1-6, the V gene TRBV2; TRBD1 aligns across 8 bases. The germline V gene encodes CDR1 SNHLY and CDR2 FYNNEI. The CDR3 is made up of 18 amino acids. V lost 6 bases, J lost 0 bases, and 10 bases stayed unmatched. CDR3 in DNA: TGTGCCAGCAGAAATAGACAGGGGCGAAGCTCCTATAATTCACCCCTCCACTTT. This encodes CASRNRQGRSSYNSPLHF.

The CDR3 region is CASGEGSSYNEQFF. In nucleotides, the CDR3 is TGTGCCAGTGGTGAGGGCAGCTCCTACAATGAGCAGTTCTTC. The chain links TRBV2 to TRBJ2-1; a weak D match, TRBD2 (5 bases). CDR1 and CDR2 from the germline V gene are SNHLY and FYNNEI. Deletions cut 9 bases from V and 0 bases from J, with 12 bases between. The CDR3 is 14 residues long. Drawing the rest from reference TRBV2 and TRBJ2-1, the complete variable domain is EPEVTQTPSHQVTQMGQEVILRCVPISNHLYFYWYRQILGQKVEFLVSFYNNEISEKSEIFDDQFSVERPDGSNFTLKIRSTKLEDSAMYFCASGEGSSYNEQFFGPGTRLTVL.

The chain employs TRBV6-5 and TRBJ2-5; 7 nucleotides agree with TRBD2. V trimming: 6 bases; J trimming: 2 bases; junction bases outside the gene matches: 6. Germline loops: CDR1 MNHEY, CDR2 SVGAGI. The CDR3 loop spans 14 amino acids. Written as DNA, the CDR3 is TGTGCCAGCAGCCGCGGGAGTACACAAGAGACCCAGTACTTC. Translation: CASSRGSTQETQYF.

CDR3 DNA: TGTGCCAGCAGCTTGGGACTGGGTGGGAATGGCTACACCTTC. Translated: CASSLGLGGNGYTF. V gene TRBV7-2 combines with J gene TRBJ1-2, with D tentatively TRBD1 (5 bases). This CDR3 is built from 14 residues. The germline CDR1 and CDR2 sequences are SGHTA and FQGNSA. V was shortened by 3 bases and J by 6 bases, with 14 bases between the two germline ends.

The rearrangement uses TRBV5-1 and TRBJ2-3; D gene unclear. CDR3 length equals 13 residues. CDR1 and CDR2 (germline): SGHRS, YFSETQ. Trimming shortened V by 7 bases and J by 0 bases, and 9 bases separated the two germline ends. CDR3: CASAPASTDTQYF. For the CDR3, the DNA is TGCGCCAGCGCTCCGGCTAGCACAGATACGCAGTATTTT.

Only one count was recorded for this clone. The genes are TRBV7-9 and TRBJ1-4; 8 bases fit TRBD1. This CDR3 contains 17 residues. The junction had 8 bases not matched to a gene; V was cut back by 5 bases and J by 0 bases. Germline CDR1 and CDR2: SEHNR and FQNEAQ (reference sequence). The CDR3 sequence is CASSLGQGGATNEKLFF. CDR3 DNA sequence: TGTGCCAGCAGCCTAGGACAGGGAGGAGCAACTAATGAAAAACTGTTTTTT.

The CDR3 nucleotides are TGTGCCAGTAGTATAGGGGGGATCGGACAGGGCTGGAATCAGCCCCAGCATTTT. It encodes CASSIGGIGQGWNQPQHF. The gene calls are TRBV19 and TRBJ1-5, with 8 bases identical to TRBD1. The CDR3 totals 18 residues. Unmatched junction bases numbered 12, after V lost 1 base and J lost 4 bases. Germline CDR1 is LNHDA and CDR2 is SQIVND (reference sequence).

The chain links TRBV19 to TRBJ2-7, with D possibly being TRBD1 (6 bases). The V gene lost 5 bases and the J gene lost 2 bases, with 19 bases spanning the gap. This CDR3 spans 16 amino acids. Germline CDR1 and CDR2: LNHDA and SQIVND (reference sequence). DNA for the CDR3: TGTGCCAGTAGTGCGCAGAGGGGGACATTTACCTACGAGCAGTACTTC. It specifies CASSAQRGTFTYEQYF. Using reference TRBV19 and TRBJ2-7 for the parts outside the CDR3, the full variable domain is DGGITQSPKYLFRKEGQNVTLSCEQNLNHDAMYWYRQDPGQGLRLIYYSQIVNDFQKGDIAEGYSVSREKKESFPLTVTSAQKNPTAFYLCASSAQRGTFTYEQYFGPGTRLTVT.